These T cell receptor beta chains were read from a single sample in a study of T cell responses to AZD1222 COVID-19 vaccine. Data came from immunoSEQ multiplex PCR; TCRdb stores just in-frame clones and leaves some out. In the table there are about 130,000 clones, more than 75% of which are singletons. The specimen comprised peripheral blood, sampled on day 0 of AZD1222 vaccination. Receptor source: an adult in good health. The CDR3 runs from the conserved cysteine through the conserved F or W. D genes are given only for firm matches. Some rows mark clone size as missing; the rest say once, few, many or name a class of expanded clone.

j_call,v_call,d_call,clone_size,cdr3_nt,cdr3_aa
TRBJ1-1,TRBV4-1,-,-,TGCGCCAGCAGCCCCCCCATCACCGGGCTTGGCACTGAAGCTTTCTTT,CASSPPITGLGTEAFF
TRBJ2-2,TRBV15,-,-,TGTGCCACCAGCAGAATTGGCAGGGGCACCGGGGAGCTGTTTTTT,CATSRIGRGTGELFF
TRBJ2-7,TRBV2,TRBD1,-,TGTGCCAGTGAAGGGGGACAGTCTTACTCCGAGCAGTACTTC,CASEGGQSYSEQYF
TRBJ1-1,TRBV5-1,TRBD1,-,TGCGCCAGCAGCTTAGAGGGACAGGCTTTCACTGAAGCTTTCTTT,CASSLEGQAFTEAFF
TRBJ2-3,TRBV9,TRBD2,-,TGTGCCAGCAGCGTAGAGACTAGCGAGGGTACGCAGTATTTT,CASSVETSEGTQYF
TRBJ1-4,TRBV5-5,TRBD1,-,TGTGCCAGCAGCATGGACAGGGGGAACGTGGCTAATGAAAAACTGTTTTTT,CASSMDRGNVANEKLFF
TRBJ2-7,TRBV28,-,few,TGTGCCAGCAGTTTGCTGGGAGGTCACGAGCAGTACTTC,CASSLLGGHEQYF
TRBJ2-7,TRBV4-3,-,-,TGCGCCAGCAGCCTTCGCCGCCGGGACACCCGCCCCTACGAGCAGTACTTC,CASSLRRRDTRPYEQYF
TRBJ2-3,TRBV6-5,TRBD1,-,TGTGCCAGCCGTTTGACAGGGTGGGGTCCATATTTT,CASRLTGWGPYF
TRBJ1-1,TRBV7-2,TRBD1,-,TGTGCCAGCAGCTGGGGACAGGGAAGGACTGAAGCTTTCTTT,CASSWGQGRTEAFF
TRBJ1-1,TRBV2,-,-,TGTGCCAGCAGTGAACCCCTCGGGGGCCTGGGCACTGAAGCTTTCTTT,CASSEPLGGLGTEAFF
TRBJ2-6,TRBV19,-,-,TGTGCCAGTAGTATCGCCCCTCCTGGGGCCAACGTCCTGACTTTC,CASSIAPPGANVLTF
TRBJ2-7,TRBV9,TRBD2,-,TGTGCCAGCAGCGTAGGTGCGGGGGGTTCCTACGAGCAGTACTTC,CASSVGAGGSYEQYF
TRBJ1-2,TRBV9,-,-,TGTGCCAGCAGCCCTAGGGGGTCCTATGGCTACACCTTC,CASSPRGSYGYTF
TRBJ2-3,TRBV3-1/TRBV3-2,-,-,TGTGCCAGCAGCCAAGGTGTGGGAGACACAGATACGCAGTATTTT,CASSQGVGDTDTQYF
TRBJ2-1,TRBV30,-,-,TGTGCCTGGAGTCTAAATTACAGGGTAGGGAATGAGCAGTTCTTC,CAWSLNYRVGNEQFF
TRBJ1-1,TRBV13,-,-,TGTGCCAGCAGCTCCCAAACGGACAATACCAAAGCTTTCTTT,CASSSQTDNTKAFF
TRBJ2-7,TRBV7-9,TRBD1,-,TGTGCCAGCAGCGCATCCGCCGGGACAGTGATAACAAAGAGGTACGAGCAGTACTTC,CASSASAGTVITKRYEQYF
TRBJ2-5,TRBV12-3/TRBV12-4,-,-,TGTGCCAGCACCTCCTCCACAGAGACCCAGTACTTC,CASTSSTETQYF
TRBJ2-7,TRBV11-2,-,-,TGTGCCAGCAGCTTAGATCTTAAAAACCGTTGGGGCGAGCAGTACTTC,CASSLDLKNRWGEQYF
TRBJ1-5,TRBV2,TRBD1,-,TGTGCCAGCAGTGAAGACCAGGGGGCTGGTCAGCCCCAGCATTTT,CASSEDQGAGQPQHF
TRBJ1-4,TRBV5-4,-,large,TGTGCCAGCAGCCTACAACCGGGACATGGTAATGAAAAACTGTTTTTT,CASSLQPGHGNEKLFF
TRBJ1-1,TRBV10-3,-,-,TGTGCCATCAGAGGGGCAGGGCCGAACACTGAAGCTTTCTTT,CAIRGAGPNTEAFF
TRBJ2-3,TRBV10-3,-,-,TGTGCCATCACCGCGCGGACGGGCACAGATACGCAGTATTTT,CAITARTGTDTQYF
TRBJ1-5,TRBV15,-,-,TGTGCCACCAGCAAAGAACCCGACCTGAGGGATCAGCCCCAGCATTTT,CATSKEPDLRDQPQHF
TRBJ1-5,TRBV6-5,-,-,TGTGCGTCTTCCGGGAATAGCAATCAGCCCCAGCATTTT,CASSGNSNQPQHF
TRBJ1-6,TRBV28,-,-,TGTGCCAGCATTACGGCGGGCCCCGTCTATAATTCACCCCTCCACTTT,CASITAGPVYNSPLHF
TRBJ2-7,TRBV27,TRBD1,few,TGTGCCAGCAGTTTCGGGACAGGGGGGCTCTCCTACGAGCAGTACTTC,CASSFGTGGLSYEQYF
TRBJ1-4,TRBV7-2,TRBD1,-,TGTGCCAGCAGCCCCGGGACAGGGGGCGGAACCTATAATGAAAAACTGTTTTTT,CASSPGTGGGTYNEKLFF
TRBJ2-7,TRBV28,TRBD2,-,TGTGCCAGCAGCCCCCGGGGGGAGTACACCGCGGCTGGGGAGGACGAGCAGTACTTC,CASSPRGEYTAAGEDEQYF
TRBJ2-7,TRBV27,-,-,TGTGCCAGCAGCCTTAAGCCCACCTACGAGCAGTACTTC,CASSLKPTYEQYF
TRBJ2-3,TRBV4-1,-,-,TGCGCCAGCAGCCAAATAAGGGCGGCGCACACAGATACGCAGTATTTT,CASSQIRAAHTDTQYF
TRBJ2-5,TRBV19,-,once,TGTGCCAGTAGTATAGACCTGGACTTTCAAGAGACCCAGTACTTC,CASSIDLDFQETQYF
TRBJ2-1,TRBV6-5,-,-,TGTGCCAGCACTCTAGTCGAGGCCAATGGTGAGCAGTTCTTC,CASTLVEANGEQFF
TRBJ2-1,TRBV29-1,-,-,TGCAGCGGATGGAGAGTAGACAATGAGCAGTTCTTC,CSGWRVDNEQFF
TRBJ2-1,TRBV7-8,TRBD2,-,TGTGCCAGCAGCTTGGGAGCGGGGTACTACAATGAGCAGTTCTTC,CASSLGAGYYNEQFF
TRBJ1-5,TRBV7-9,-,-,TGTGCCAGCAGCTGGGGGAGTCAGCCCCAGCATTTT,CASSWGSQPQHF
TRBJ2-2,TRBV7-3,TRBD1,-,TGTGCCAGCAGCTTGGGACAGGGGCAAACCGGGGAGCTGTTTTTT,CASSLGQGQTGELFF
TRBJ2-5,TRBV7-3,-,-,TGTGCCAGCAGCTTAACTAGCGGAGAGACCCAGTACTTC,CASSLTSGETQYF
TRBJ2-7,TRBV25-1,-,once,TGTGCCAGCAGTGAATGGGCGGGCACGGACGAGCAGTACTTC,CASSEWAGTDEQYF